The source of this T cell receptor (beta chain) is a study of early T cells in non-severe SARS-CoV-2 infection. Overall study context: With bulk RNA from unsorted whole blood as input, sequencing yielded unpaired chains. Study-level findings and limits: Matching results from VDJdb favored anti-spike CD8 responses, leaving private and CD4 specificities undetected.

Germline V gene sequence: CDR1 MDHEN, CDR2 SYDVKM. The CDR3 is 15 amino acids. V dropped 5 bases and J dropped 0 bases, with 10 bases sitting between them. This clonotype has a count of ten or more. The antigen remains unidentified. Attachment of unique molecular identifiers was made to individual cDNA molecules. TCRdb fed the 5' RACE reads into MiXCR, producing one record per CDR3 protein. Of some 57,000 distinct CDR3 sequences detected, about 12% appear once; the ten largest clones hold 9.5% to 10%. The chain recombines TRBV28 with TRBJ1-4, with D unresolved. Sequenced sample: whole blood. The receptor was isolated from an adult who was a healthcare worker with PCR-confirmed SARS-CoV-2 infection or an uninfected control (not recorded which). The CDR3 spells CASSAHPATNEKLFF. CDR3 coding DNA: TGTGCCAGCAGTGCCCATCCTGCAACTAATGAAAAACTGTTTTTT.